This T cell receptor beta chain appears in the sequencing data of a study of T cell responses to AZD1222 COVID-19 vaccine. TCRdb keeps only in-frame clones here, not all; method: immunoSEQ multiplex PCR. This sample has 90,000 to 130,000 clones, with around 90% found just once. CDR1 is LNHNV, CDR2 YYDKDF, per germline (reference sequence). With 4 bases removed from V and 2 bases from J, the gap between germline ends came to 11 bases. CDR3 length: 14 amino acids. Findings and limits, study-wide: Receipt of two AZD1222 doses was followed by a rise in Spike-specific TCR breadth and depth. The span of vaccine-associated CD4 TCRs extended across spike, with dominance at 160-218 and 743-854. Donors skewed white British and female; clonal diversity was possibly underestimated.

On this clone: Its specificity is unknown.

The gene calls are TRBV15 and TRBJ1-1, with TRBD1 as a possible D gene (6 bases). This specimen was peripheral blood, taken on day 0 of AZD1222 vaccination. This receptor was taken from an adult in good health. This CDR3 is CATSKNRVNTEAFF. Here the CDR3 DNA reads TGTGCCACCAGCAAGAACAGGGTCAACACTGAAGCTTTCTTT.